Below are 14 T cell receptor beta chains sequenced from a single sample in a study of CD8+ T cells in alopecia areata. Extracted RNA was reverse transcribed, and the resulting cDNA served as sequencing template. Produced via immunoSEQ multiplex PCR; TCRdb's table is partial and in-frame only. The sample yields fewer than 100,000 clones, nearly 45% seen once. Sample: CD4+ T cells sorted from blood. The receptors originated from a human donor with alopecia areata.

This chain links TRBV14 with TRBJ2-5; D call uncertain. CDR3 size: 15 residues. Trimming took off 0 bases at V and 5 bases at J, with 13 bases between the two ends. Per germline, CDR1 SGHDN and CDR2 FVKESK. CDR3 protein: CASSQDRRPVETQYF. The CDR3 bases are TGTGCCAGCAGCCAAGATCGCCGGCCAGTCGAGACCCAGTACTTC.

The V call is TRBV29-1, the J call TRBJ2-7, with D perhaps matching TRBD1 (5 bases). Germline loops: CDR1 SQVTM, CDR2 ANQGSEA. V was clipped by 8 bases and J by 6 bases, with 14 bases between them. The CDR3 totals 11 residues. The CDR3 loop is CSFGSQGEQYF. In DNA form, the CDR3 reads TGCAGCTTTGGAAGTCAGGGCGAGCAGTACTTC.

V usage is TRBV7-2 and J usage is TRBJ2-7; the match to TRBD1 covers 7 bases. J gave up 6 bases and V 4 bases, and 9 bases lay outside the gene matches. This CDR3 is 14 amino acids long. Germline CDR1 is SGHTA and CDR2 is FQGNSA. CDR3 region: CASSSNQGQIEQYF. CDR3 bases: TGTGCCAGCAGCTCGAACCAGGGACAGATCGAGCAGTACTTC.

The J gene is TRBJ2-2, the V gene TRBV5-4; D is uncertain. Trimming took 0 bases from V and 3 from J, leaving 6 bases between them. CDR1 SGHNT and CDR2 YYREEE come from the germline V gene (reference sequence). CDR3 size: 14 residues. CDR3 loop: CASSLVEDTGELFF. In nucleotides, the CDR3 is TGTGCCAGCAGCTTGGTCGAAGACACCGGGGAGCTGTTTTTT.

The CDR3 nucleotides read TGTGCCAGCAGCTTAGAACTAGTGGTCAATGAGCAGTTCTTC. Protein sequence: CASSLELVVNEQFF. The V call is TRBV7-2, the J call TRBJ2-1; D is perhaps TRBD2 (5 bases). Germline lookup yields CDR1 SGHTA and CDR2 FQGNSA. The CDR3 length is 14 residues. V was trimmed by 1 base and J by 6 bases, leaving 10 bases between them.

Only one count was recorded for this clone. The V gene is TRBV11-2, the J gene TRBJ2-5; D perhaps matches TRBD2 (6 bases). Trimming left V 0 bases short and J 4 bases short, with 12 bases between. CDR3 length: 15 amino acids. Germline CDR1 and CDR2: SGHAT and FQNNGV. The CDR3 DNA reads as TGTGCCAGCAGCTTAGAATGGAGGGTTACAGAGACCCAGTACTTC. It specifies CASSLEWRVTETQYF.

V gene TRBV30 combines with J gene TRBJ2-7; perhaps D is TRBD1 or TRBD2 (5 bases each). CDR1 GTSNPN and CDR2 SVGIG come from the germline V gene (reference sequence). The CDR3 spans 13 residues. Trimming cost V 0 bases and J 6 bases, with 12 bases left between them. This CDR3 is CAWSVIGTAEQYF. The CDR3 DNA follows: TGTGCCTGGAGTGTTATCGGGACGGCCGAGCAGTACTTC.

This clone was seen only a few times. The V call is TRBV30, the J call TRBJ1-5; 9 bases are a match to TRBD1. The CDR3 contains 14 residues. CDR1 and CDR2 from the germline V gene are GTSNPN and SVGIG (reference sequence). With 2 bases clipped from V and 5 bases from J, the junction kept 4 bases outside the gene matches. The CDR3 DNA follows: TGTGCCTGGAGTCCTGGACAGGGGCATCAGCCCCAGCATTTT. Protein: CAWSPGQGHQPQHF.

The rearrangement links TRBV10-3 to TRBJ2-7; possible D gene TRBD2, 6 bases. CDR3 length equals 15 residues. Germline CDR1 is ENHRY and CDR2 is SYGVKD. Trimming removed 3 bases from V and 4 bases from J, with 16 bases in between. CDR3 bases: TGTGCCATCAGTGAAGGGGACTCCCCGATGTACGAGCAGTACTTC. This codes for CAISEGDSPMYEQYF.

The rearrangement uses TRBV29-1 and TRBJ2-5; 11 nucleotides agree with TRBD2. The junction had 6 bases not matched to a gene; V was cut back by 7 bases and J by 5 bases. There are 13 residues in the CDR3. The germline V gene has CDR1 SQVTM and CDR2 ANQGSEA. CDR3 sequence: CSGGTSGFETQYF. For the CDR3, the DNA is TGCAGCGGCGGGACTAGCGGCTTTGAGACCCAGTACTTC.

The J gene is TRBJ2-5, the V gene TRBV28; 7 nucleotides match TRBD2. CDR1 is MDHEN, CDR2 SYDVKM, per germline. J gave up 6 bases and V 3 bases, and 7 bases lay outside the gene matches. This CDR3 has 14 amino acids. The CDR3 here is CASSFSSGAQTQYF. For the CDR3, the DNA is TGTGCCAGCAGTTTCTCCAGCGGGGCCCAGACCCAGTACTTC.

Only a few counts were recorded for this clone. Other nucleotide sequences in the sample specify the same CDR3. Here the CDR3 reads CASSLGGRETQYF. The DNA of the CDR3 is TGTGCCAGCAGTTTGGGGGGGAGGGAGACCCAGTACTTC. The rearrangement links TRBV28 to TRBJ2-5, with TRBD2 identical over 7 bases. Germline V lookup: CDR1 MDHEN, CDR2 SYDVKM. This CDR3 contains 13 residues. The J segment lost 5 bases and the V segment lost 3 bases, leaving 3 bases of the junction unmatched.

This chain links TRBV29-1 with TRBJ2-7; D remains unclear. The germline gives CDR1 SQVTM, CDR2 ANQGSEA. The CDR3 extends over 12 amino acids. V lost 4 bases and J 2 bases, leaving 9 bases between the germline ends. The CDR3 coding sequence is TGCAGCGTTGGTGGCAGCCCCTACGAGCAGTACTTC. Its translation is CSVGGSPYEQYF.

The gene calls are TRBV27 and TRBJ2-7, with 10 nucleotides matching TRBD2. The CDR3 has 13 residues. After removal of 6 bases from V and 8 bases from J, the junction contained 7 bases not matched to a gene. Germline V gives CDR1 MNHEY, CDR2 SMNVEV (reference sequence). In DNA form, the CDR3 reads TGTGCCAGCAGGAGGCTAGCGGGAGAACAGCAGTACTTC. This sequence encodes CASRRLAGEQQYF.